This TCR beta chain was obtained from a study of identical twins. General observations from the study: Cross-sectional statistics underpinned the conclusions; the same donors were not followed.

Of note for this clonotype: Its antigen remains unidentified.

Germline CDR1 is SGHAT and CDR2 is FQDESV (reference sequence). Trimming took 5 bases from V and 4 from J, leaving 18 bases between them. The CDR3 has 15 residues. It was template switching that added a universal primer site, and there were unique molecular identifiers on the cDNA. TCRdb independently ran MiXCR on the 5' RACE reads; one entry per CDR3 protein. The profile shows 1.5 million or so distinct CDR3 sequences, roughly 35% of them singletons. The gene calls are TRBV11-1 and TRBJ2-7; D might be TRBD1 (5 bases). This clonotype was sampled from a newborn girl in good health. The sample comprised cord blood. CDR3 DNA sequence: TGTGCCAGCAGCCTTTCTACAGGCTTGGGGTACGAGCAGTACTTC. Translating gives CASSLSTGLGYEQYF.